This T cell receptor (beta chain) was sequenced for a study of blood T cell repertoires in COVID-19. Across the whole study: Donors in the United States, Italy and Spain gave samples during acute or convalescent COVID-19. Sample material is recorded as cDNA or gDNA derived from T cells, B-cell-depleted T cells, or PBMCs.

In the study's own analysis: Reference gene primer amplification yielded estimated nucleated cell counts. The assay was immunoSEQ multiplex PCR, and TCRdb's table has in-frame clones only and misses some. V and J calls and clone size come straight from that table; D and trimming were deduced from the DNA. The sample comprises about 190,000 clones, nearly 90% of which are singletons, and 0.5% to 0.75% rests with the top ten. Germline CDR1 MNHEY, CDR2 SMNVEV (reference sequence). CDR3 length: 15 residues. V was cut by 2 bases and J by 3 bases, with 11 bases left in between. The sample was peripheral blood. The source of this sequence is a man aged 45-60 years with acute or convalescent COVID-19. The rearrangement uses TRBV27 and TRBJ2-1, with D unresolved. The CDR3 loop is CASSLPPPGYNEQFF. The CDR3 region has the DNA TGTGCCAGCAGTTTACCCCCTCCGGGCTACAATGAGCAGTTCTTC.